The 9 T cell receptor beta chains below all came from one sample that was sequenced in a study of blood T cell repertoires in COVID-19. Sequencing used immunoSEQ multiplex PCR; TCRdb keeps in-frame clones, though not all of them. The sample consists of about 100,000 clones, approximately 69% of them appearing once. Source material: peripheral blood. The receptors shown here come from an elderly man with acute or convalescent COVID-19.

V gene TRBV4-1 combines with J gene TRBJ2-1; 13 nucleotides agree with TRBD2. V dropped 3 bases and J dropped 4; count of bases not matched to a gene: 3. The V gene's germline CDR1 is MGHRA and CDR2 YSYEKL. The CDR3 length is 16 residues. The CDR3 nucleotides are TGCGCCAGCAGCCAGATACTAGCGGGAGGGTACAATGAGCAGTTCTTC. Translated: CASSQILAGGYNEQFF.

About this clone: The same CDR3 is also encoded by other DNA sequences in this sample. This chain connects TRBV7-2 to TRBJ1-5, with no clear D. The CDR3 totals 13 residues. V was shortened by 3 bases and J by 2 bases, with 5 bases between the two germline ends. Germline loops: CDR1 SGHTA, CDR2 FQGNSA. CDR3 region: CASSFGGNQPQHF. CDR3 in DNA: TGTGCCAGCAGCTTTGGAGGCAATCAGCCCCAGCATTTT. Full variable domain (missing parts from reference TRBV7-2 and TRBJ1-5): GAGVSQSPSNKVTEKGKDVELRCDPISGHTALYWYRQSLGQGLEFLIYFQGNSAPDKSGLPSDRFSAERTGGSVSTLTIQRTQQEDSAVYLCASSFGGNQPQHFGDGTRLSIL.

The V and J genes are TRBV3-1 (or the pseudogene TRBV3-2) and TRBJ1-2; D is unresolved. The V end was cut by 3 bases, the J end by 7 bases, with 9 bases between. This CDR3 is built from 12 residues. CDR1 LGHDT and CDR2 YNNKEL come from the germline V gene (reference sequence). CDR3 bases: TGTGCCAGCAGCCAGTCGCGGGTTGGCTACACCTTC. Translated, it gives CASSQSRVGYTF.

The genes are TRBV6-5 and TRBJ2-6; no clear D gene. With 7 bases removed from V and 0 bases from J, the gap between germline ends came to 4 bases. Germline loops: CDR1 MNHEY, CDR2 SVGAGI. The CDR3 covers 13 residues. CDR3: CASTNSGANVLTF. CDR3 DNA: TGTGCCAGCACTAACTCTGGGGCCAACGTCCTGACTTTC.

The chain uses TRBV6-1 and TRBJ1-2, with D hard to call. This CDR3 contains 13 residues. V dropped 1 base and J dropped 3 bases, with 6 bases sitting between them. From germline, CDR1 is MNHNS and CDR2 SASEGT. The CDR3 protein is CASSEVGYYGYTF. CDR3 nucleotide sequence: TGTGCCAGCAGTGAAGTCGGTTACTATGGCTACACCTTC.

The chain links TRBV7-8 to TRBJ1-1, with D perhaps matching TRBD1 (5 bases). Germline assignment: CDR1 SGHVS and CDR2 FQNEAQ. This CDR3 region has 12 residues. The V end was cut by 5 bases, the J end by 10 bases, with 14 bases between. This CDR3 is CASSVPPGLAFF. DNA of the CDR3: TGTGCCAGCAGCGTACCCCCAGGGCTAGCTTTCTTT.

This clone occurred a few times. The V and J genes are TRBV30 and TRBJ2-5, with D tentatively TRBD1 (5 bases). Germline CDR1 reads GTSNPN; CDR2 reads SVGIG (reference sequence). CDR3 length: 14 amino acids. V was shortened by 4 bases and J by 2 bases, with 14 bases between the two germline ends. CDR3 loop: CAWNRAGQQETQYF. CDR3 bases: TGTGCCTGGAATCGGGCAGGACAACAAGAGACCCAGTACTTC.

Here the CDR3 DNA reads TGTGCCAGCAGCTTGCAGGGAAGTTCTGGGGCCAACGTCCTGACTTTC. This sequence encodes CASSLQGSSGANVLTF. The chain uses TRBV7-2 and TRBJ2-6, with D tentatively TRBD1 (5 bases). The CDR3 has 16 amino acids. Germline CDR1 is SGHTA and CDR2 is FQGNSA. V dropped 3 bases and J dropped 1 base, with 10 bases sitting between them.

V and J are TRBV7-2 and TRBJ2-5; TRBD2 is a possible D gene (6 bases). The CDR3 spans 14 residues. V was cut by 5 bases and J by 2 bases, with 12 bases left in between. Germline V gene data show CDR1 as SGHTA and CDR2 as FQGNSA. The CDR3 reads CASSASSVQETQYF. As DNA, the CDR3 is TGTGCCAGCAGCGCCTCTAGCGTTCAAGAGACCCAGTACTTC.